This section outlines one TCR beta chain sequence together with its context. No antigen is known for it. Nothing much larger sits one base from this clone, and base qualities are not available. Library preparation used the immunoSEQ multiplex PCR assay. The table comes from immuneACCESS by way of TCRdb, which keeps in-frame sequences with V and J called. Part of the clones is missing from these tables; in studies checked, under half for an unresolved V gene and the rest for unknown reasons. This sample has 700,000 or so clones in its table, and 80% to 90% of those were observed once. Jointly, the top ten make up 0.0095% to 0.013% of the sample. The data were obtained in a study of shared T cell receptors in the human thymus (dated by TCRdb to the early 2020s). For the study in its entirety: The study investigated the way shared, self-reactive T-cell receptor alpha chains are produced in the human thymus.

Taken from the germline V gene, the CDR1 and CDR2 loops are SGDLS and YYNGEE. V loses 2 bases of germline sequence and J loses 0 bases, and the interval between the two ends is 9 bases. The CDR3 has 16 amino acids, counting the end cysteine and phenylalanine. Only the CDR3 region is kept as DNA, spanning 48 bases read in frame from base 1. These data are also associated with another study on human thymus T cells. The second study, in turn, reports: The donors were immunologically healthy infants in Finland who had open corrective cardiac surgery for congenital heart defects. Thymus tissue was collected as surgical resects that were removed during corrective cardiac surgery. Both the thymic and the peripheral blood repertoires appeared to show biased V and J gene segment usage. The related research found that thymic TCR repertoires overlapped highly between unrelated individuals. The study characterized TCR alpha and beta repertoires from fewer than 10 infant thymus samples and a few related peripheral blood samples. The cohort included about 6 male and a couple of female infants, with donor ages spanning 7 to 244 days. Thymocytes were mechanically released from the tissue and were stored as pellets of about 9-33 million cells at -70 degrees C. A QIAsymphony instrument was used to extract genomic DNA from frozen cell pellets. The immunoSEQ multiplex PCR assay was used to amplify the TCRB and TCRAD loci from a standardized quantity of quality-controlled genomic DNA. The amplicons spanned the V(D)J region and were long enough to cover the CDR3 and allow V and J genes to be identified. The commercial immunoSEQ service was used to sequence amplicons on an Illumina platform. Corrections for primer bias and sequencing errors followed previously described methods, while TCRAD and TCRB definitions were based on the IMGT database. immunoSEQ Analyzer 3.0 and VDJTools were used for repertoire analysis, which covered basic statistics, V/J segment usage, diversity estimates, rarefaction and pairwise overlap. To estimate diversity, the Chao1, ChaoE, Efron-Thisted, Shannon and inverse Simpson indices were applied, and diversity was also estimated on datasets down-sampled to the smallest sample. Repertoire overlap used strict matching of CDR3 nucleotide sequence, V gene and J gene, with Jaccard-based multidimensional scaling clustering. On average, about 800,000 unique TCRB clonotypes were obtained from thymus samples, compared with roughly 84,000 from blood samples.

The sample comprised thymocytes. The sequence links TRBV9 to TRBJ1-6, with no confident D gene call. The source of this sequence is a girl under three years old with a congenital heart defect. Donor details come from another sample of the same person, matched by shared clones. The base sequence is TGTGCCAGCAGCGTTCGAGGAAGCTCCTATAATTCACCCCTCCACTTT. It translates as CASSVRGSSYNSPLHF.